These 21 T cell receptor beta chains came from one sample sequenced in a study of a mutant IDH1 vaccine in newly diagnosed glioma. Time point noted: week 23, last vaccination. Doses consisted of 300 ug of mutant IDH1 20-mer peptide each, paired with topical imiquimod. The antigens of these receptors remain unknown. Produced via immunoSEQ multiplex PCR; TCRdb's table is partial and in-frame only. This table holds 60,000 to 100,000 clones, more than 80% found once. Sequenced material: PBMCs, taken from a glioma patient whose treatment included an IDH1 peptide vaccine. The receptor set was obtained from a woman in her fifties or sixties with glioma.

This sequence joins TRBV5-6 and TRBJ1-1, with 9 bases identical to TRBD1. V dropped 4 bases and J dropped 2; count of bases not matched to a gene: 6. CDR1 and CDR2 from the germline V gene are SGHDT and YYEEEE. The CDR3 is made up of 15 amino acids. DNA of the CDR3: TGTGCCAGCAGCACTCCGGGACAGGGAAACACTGAAGCTTTCTTT. Encoded protein: CASSTPGQGNTEAFF.

The chain combines TRBV5-4 with TRBJ2-5, with 7 bases identical to TRBD2. The CDR3 runs to 20 residues. From germline, CDR1 is SGHNT and CDR2 YYREEE (reference sequence). J was trimmed by 5 bases and V by 3 bases; bases with no gene match: 25. CDR3 bases: TGTGCCAGCAGCTCCCGGGGAGGGCGCCAGCGGGGACGAGCTCAGGAGACCCAGTACTTC. Protein: CASSSRGGRQRGRAQETQYF.

V usage is TRBV7-2 and J usage is TRBJ2-5, with 7 bases fitting TRBD1. The length of the CDR3 is 14 residues. The germline gives CDR1 SGHTA, CDR2 FQGNSA. V was clipped by 6 bases and J by 5 bases; unmatched bases: 9. In DNA form, the CDR3 reads TGTGCCAGCAGTTTTAACAGGGGCCGGGAGACCCAGTACTTC. The encoded protein is CASSFNRGRETQYF. The whole variable domain, filled in from reference TRBV7-2 and TRBJ2-5, reads GAGVSQSPSNKVTEKGKDVELRCDPISGHTALYWYRQSLGQGLEFLIYFQGNSAPDKSGLPSDRFSAERTGGSVSTLTIQRTQQEDSAVYLCASSFNRGRETQYFGPGTRLLVL.

As concerns this clone: At one of its ends the junction is not consistent with the germline gene, which may arise from a read error. This chain joins TRBV6-5 and TRBJ2-4; D gene unclear. Germline values: CDR1 MNHEY, CDR2 SVGAGI. CDR3 length: 14 amino acids. DNA of the CDR3: TGTGCCAGCACCCCCAAAGGGATCAATGGCATTCGGTACTTC. Its protein product is CASTPKGINGIRYF.

The chain employs TRBV29-1 and TRBJ2-5, with 10 nucleotides matching TRBD2. The CDR3 totals 14 residues. V dropped 4 bases and J dropped 2; count of bases not matched to a gene: 4. CDR1 and CDR2 (germline): SQVTM, ANQGSEA. CDR3 protein: CSVGLLAGQETQYF. The CDR3 DNA reads as TGCAGCGTTGGGTTACTAGCGGGACAAGAGACCCAGTACTTC.

The CDR3 loop reads CASSFGSGNSYEQYF. The CDR3 nucleotides are TGTGCCAGCAGCTTCGGTAGCGGGAACTCCTACGAGCAGTACTTC. The chain uses TRBV11-2 and TRBJ2-7; TRBD2 aligns across 8 bases. The CDR3 contains 15 residues. Germline trimming cut 3 bases from V and 0 bases from J; bases unmatched to any gene: 4. Germline CDR1 and CDR2: SGHAT and FQNNGV.

V is TRBV5-1 and J is TRBJ2-1; no definite D call. The CDR3 consists of 14 residues. Germline V lookup: CDR1 SGHRS, CDR2 YFSETQ. V was clipped by 9 bases and J by 0 bases, with 13 bases between them. The CDR3 loop is CATATYFSYNEQFF. CDR3 in DNA: TGCGCCACGGCCACATACTTCTCCTACAATGAGCAGTTCTTC.

This clone was picked up a small number of times. CDR3: CASSPGGQGGGYTF. CDR3 nucleotides: TGCGCCAGCAGCCCGGGAGGACAGGGAGGTGGCTACACCTTC. J is TRBJ1-2 and V is TRBV4-1; 8 positions match TRBD1. CDR1 is MGHRA and CDR2 is YSYEKL in the germline V gene. The V gene end was trimmed by 4 bases and the J gene end by 7 bases; junction bases not matched to a gene: 8. The CDR3 contains 14 residues.

The chain is built from TRBV27 and TRBJ1-2; a weak D match, TRBD1 (6 bases). Deletions cut 5 bases from V and 0 bases from J, with 13 bases between. Germline loops: CDR1 MNHEY, CDR2 SMNVEV (reference sequence). The CDR3 loop spans 15 amino acids. CDR3 in DNA: TGTGCCAGCAGTCCGGACAGAGGCCCTAACTATGGCTACACCTTC. Translating gives CASSPDRGPNYGYTF.

V and J are TRBV6-6 and TRBJ2-7, with 9 bases matching TRBD2. Losses at the gene ends were 4 bases for V and 7 bases for J; bases not matched to a gene: 8. The germline V gene encodes CDR1 MNHNY and CDR2 SVGAGI (reference sequence). CDR3 length: 14 amino acids. The CDR3 protein is CASSSLREGQEQYF. CDR3 sequence (DNA): TGTGCCAGCAGTTCCTTGCGGGAGGGCCAAGAGCAGTACTTC.

The chain links TRBV11-2 to TRBJ1-1; D remains ambiguous. The length of the CDR3 is 16 residues. V dropped 5 bases and J dropped 4 bases, with 20 bases sitting between them. Germline V CDR1 and CDR2: SGHAT, FQNNGV. CDR3 protein: CASSPSLQRVGTEAFF. The CDR3 DNA reads TGTGCCAGCAGCCCTAGCTTGCAGAGGGTTGGCACTGAAGCTTTCTTT. The variable domain in full, completed from reference TRBV11-2 and TRBJ1-1, reads EAGVAQSPRYKIIEKRQSVAFWCNPISGHATLYWYQQILGQGPKLLIQFQNNGVVDDSQLPKDRFSAERLKGVDSTLKIQPAKLEDSAVYLCASSPSLQRVGTEAFFGQGTRLTVV.

The chain recombines TRBV5-1 with TRBJ1-2, with D hard to call. There are 15 residues in the CDR3. CDR1 is SGHRS and CDR2 is YFSETQ in the germline V gene. V was trimmed by 0 bases and J by 3 bases, leaving 12 bases between them. The CDR3 sequence: CASSLAPGMDYGYTF. In DNA form, the CDR3 reads TGCGCCAGCAGCTTGGCCCCGGGGATGGACTATGGCTACACCTTC.

The rearrangement links TRBV5-1 to TRBJ1-3; D is uncertain. V lost 0 bases, J lost 0 bases, and 7 bases lay in between. This CDR3 contains 15 residues. The germline V gene has CDR1 SGHRS and CDR2 YFSETQ. As DNA, the CDR3 is TGCGCCAGCAGCTTGGTGCCGGGCTCTGGAAACACCATATATTTT. Encoded protein: CASSLVPGSGNTIYF. Complete variable domain (other parts from reference TRBV5-1 and TRBJ1-3): KAGVTQTPRYLIKTRGQQVTLSCSPISGHRSVSWYQQTPGQGLQFLFEYFSETQRNKGNFPGRFSGRQFSNSRSEMNVSTLELGDSALYLCASSLVPGSGNTIYFGEGSWLTVV.

This chain uses TRBV28 with TRBJ2-2, with a tentative D call TRBD2 (6 bases). The CDR3 loop spans 17 amino acids. Germline V gives CDR1 MDHEN, CDR2 SYDVKM. V was clipped by 6 bases and J by 0 bases, with 17 bases between them. CDR3 in amino acids: CASSLGLWGANTGELFF. The CDR3 region has the DNA TGTGCCAGCAGCTTAGGCCTTTGGGGGGCGAACACCGGGGAGCTGTTTTTT.

This rearrangement joins TRBV30 to TRBJ1-1, with TRBD1 as a possible D gene (6 bases). CDR1 and CDR2 (germline): GTSNPN, SVGIG (reference sequence). The length of the CDR3 is 14 residues. Trimming took 3 bases from V and 7 from J, leaving 18 bases between them. This chain's CDR3 is CAWRTGGGAGEAFF. The CDR3 DNA is TGTGCCTGGAGAACGGGAGGGGGTGCCGGTGAAGCTTTCTTT.

The rearrangement joins TRBV30 to TRBJ2-3; 9 nucleotides match TRBD2. CDR1 is GTSNPN, CDR2 SVGIG, per germline (reference sequence). This CDR3 is built from 15 residues. Losses at the gene ends were 0 bases for V and 4 bases for J; bases not matched to a gene: 5. The CDR3 is CAWSVLAGDPDTQYF. The CDR3 nucleotides are TGTGCCTGGAGTGTATTAGCGGGAGACCCAGATACGCAGTATTTT.

The chain carries TRBV30 and TRBJ1-1; possibly TRBD1 for D (5 bases). This CDR3 spans 15 amino acids. V shed 4 bases and J shed 1 base, with 16 bases lying between them. CDR1 is GTSNPN, CDR2 SVGIG, per germline (reference sequence). CDR3 sequence reads: CAWTIRGRKNTEAFF. CDR3 coding DNA: TGTGCCTGGACCATCCGGGGACGTAAGAACACTGAAGCTTTCTTT.

V usage is TRBV9 and J usage is TRBJ2-7; 9 nucleotides line up with TRBD1. Germline V gene lookup returns CDR1 SGDLS and CDR2 YYNGEE. V trimming: 4 bases; J trimming: 2 bases; junction bases outside the gene matches: 7. The CDR3 loop spans 15 amino acids. The CDR3 DNA sequence: TGTGCCAGCAGCACCTCCGGGACAGGGACCTACGAGCAGTACTTC. The encoded protein is CASSTSGTGTYEQYF.

V gene TRBV30 combines with J gene TRBJ1-2, with D tentatively TRBD1 (5 bases). CDR3 length: 11 amino acids. V was trimmed by 4 bases and J by 6 bases, leaving 9 bases between them. Germline assignment: CDR1 GTSNPN and CDR2 SVGIG (reference sequence). The CDR3 protein is CAWIRGHGYTF. For the CDR3, the DNA is TGTGCCTGGATAAGGGGTCATGGCTACACCTTC.

The V gene is TRBV28, the J gene TRBJ2-5; TRBD1 matches 8 bases. V gave up 3 bases and J gave up 5 bases; unmatched junction bases: 8. CDR1 is MDHEN, CDR2 SYDVKM, per germline. The CDR3 totals 15 residues. The CDR3 DNA follows: TGTGCCAGCAGTTTGGACAGGGCGTTAGGTGAGACCCAGTACTTC. Translated, it gives CASSLDRALGETQYF.

The table lists this clone with a count of one. The V and J genes are TRBV5-8 and TRBJ1-1, with 9 bases matching TRBD1. Germline trimming cut 0 bases from V and 1 base from J; bases unmatched to any gene: 4. CDR3 size: 16 residues. Germline V CDR1 and CDR2: SGHTS, YDEGEE. CDR3 protein: CASSLELGQGNTEAFF. The CDR3 DNA sequence: TGTGCCAGCAGCTTGGAGTTGGGACAGGGGAACACTGAAGCTTTCTTT.